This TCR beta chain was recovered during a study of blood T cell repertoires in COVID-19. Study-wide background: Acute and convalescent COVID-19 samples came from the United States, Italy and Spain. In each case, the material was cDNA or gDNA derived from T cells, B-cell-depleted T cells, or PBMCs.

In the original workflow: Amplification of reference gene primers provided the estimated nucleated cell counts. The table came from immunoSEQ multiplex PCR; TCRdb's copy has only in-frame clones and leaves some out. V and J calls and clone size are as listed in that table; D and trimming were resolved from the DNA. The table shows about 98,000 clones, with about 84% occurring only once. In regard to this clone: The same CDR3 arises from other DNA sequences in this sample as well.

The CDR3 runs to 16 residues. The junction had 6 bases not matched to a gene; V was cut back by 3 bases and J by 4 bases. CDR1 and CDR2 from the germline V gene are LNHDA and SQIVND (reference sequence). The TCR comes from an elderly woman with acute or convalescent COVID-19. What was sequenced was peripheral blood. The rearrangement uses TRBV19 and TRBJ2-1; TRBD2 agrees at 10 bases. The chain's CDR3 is CASSMASGGAYNEQFF. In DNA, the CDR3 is TGTGCCAGTAGTATGGCTAGCGGGGGAGCATACAATGAGCAGTTCTTC.